This TCR beta chain came from a study of blood T cells in healthy people across ages. Each donor's blood draw was roughly 9.8 milliliters of peripheral blood. This clonotype has a handful of counts. A sample-barcoded 5' primer and a J-beta primer mix were used in a second PCR of about 7 to 11 cycles. The template-switch adaptor was a 5' adaptor with 12 random nucleotides. It tagged each cDNA molecule. Per sample, CDR3-containing paired-end reads numbered at least 3 million. TCRdb independently ran MiXCR on the 5' RACE reads; one entry per CDR3 protein. The profile shows about 570,000 distinct CDR3 sequences, about 26% of them singletons. Germline V gene lookup returns CDR1 SGHVS and CDR2 FQNEAQ. V lost 1 base and J lost 8, with 8 bases in between. This CDR3 has 12 residues.

The sample taken for sequencing was blood. This TCR was recovered from a woman between 70 and 85 years old in good health. J is TRBJ1-2 and V is TRBV7-8; maybe TRBD1 (5 bases). The CDR3 DNA reads as TGTGCCAGCAGCTTAGGGGACGTCGGCTACACCTTC. This translates into CASSLGDVGYTF. The entire variable domain, with the rest obtained from reference TRBV7-8 and TRBJ1-2, is as follows: GAGVSQSPRYKVAKRGQDVALRCDPISGHVSLFWYQQALGQGPEFLTYFQNEAQLDKSGLPSDRFFAERPEGSVSTLKIQRTQQEDSAVYLCASSLGDVGYTFGSGTRLTVV.